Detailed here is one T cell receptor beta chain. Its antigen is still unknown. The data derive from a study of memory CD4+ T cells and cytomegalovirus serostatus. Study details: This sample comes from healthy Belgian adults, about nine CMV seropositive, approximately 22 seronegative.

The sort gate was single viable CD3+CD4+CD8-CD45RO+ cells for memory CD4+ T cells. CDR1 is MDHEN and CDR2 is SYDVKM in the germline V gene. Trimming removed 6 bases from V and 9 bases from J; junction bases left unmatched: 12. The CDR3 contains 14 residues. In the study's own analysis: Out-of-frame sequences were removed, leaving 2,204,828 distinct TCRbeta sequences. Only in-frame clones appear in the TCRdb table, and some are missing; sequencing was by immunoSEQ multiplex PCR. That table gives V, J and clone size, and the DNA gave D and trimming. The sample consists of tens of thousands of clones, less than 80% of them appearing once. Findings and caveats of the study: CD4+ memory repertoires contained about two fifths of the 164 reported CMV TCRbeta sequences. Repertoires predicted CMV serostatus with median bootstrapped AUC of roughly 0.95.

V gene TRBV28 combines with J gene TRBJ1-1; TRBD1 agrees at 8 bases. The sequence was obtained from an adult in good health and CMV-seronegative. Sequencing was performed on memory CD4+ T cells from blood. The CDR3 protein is CASSSGTGGVKAFF. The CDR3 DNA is TGTGCCAGCAGCTCCGGGACAGGCGGGGTCAAAGCTTTCTTT.